What follows describes a single TCR beta chain. This clone was detected only once. What antigen it recognizes has not been identified. No qualities accompany the bases; no much larger clone lies one base away. Patients with autoimmune disease history or receiving systemic immunosuppression were excluded from the trial. Peripheral blood for TCR sequencing was collected from all dose cohorts at baseline, on cycle 4 day 1, and on cycle 7 day 1. Samples were obtained from an open-label, multicenter, first-in-human phase I dose-escalation trial of ivuxolimab. Adults with locally advanced or metastatic head and neck squamous cell, hepatocellular, melanoma or renal cell carcinoma were enrolled in the trial. CD4+ and CD8+ T cells were sorted separately from peripheral blood before TCR sequencing. The record originates from a study of OX40 agonist ivuxolimab in advanced cancers. For the wider study: The costimulatory receptor OX40 (CD134) was targeted by ivuxolimab, a fully human IgG2 agonistic monoclonal antibody. Intravenous ivuxolimab was administered to patients every 2 weeks at six dose levels: 0.01, 0.1, 0.3, 1.5, 3 and 10 mg/kg. Of the 50 or so patients in dose escalation, some 20 had hepatocellular carcinoma, roughly 15 had melanoma, 9 had renal cell carcinoma and 9 had head and neck cancer. A male proportion of 82.7% and a mean age of 60 years, ranging from about 20 to 79, were recorded for the dose-escalation cohort. Prior anti-PD-1, anti-PD-L1 or anti-CTLA-4 therapy was permitted, and about two fifths of dose-escalation patients had received checkpoint inhibitors. Three dose-escalation patients achieved partial responses, one with hepatocellular carcinoma and two with cutaneous melanoma. Peripheral TCRbeta sequencing aimed to test whether ivuxolimab altered TCR sequence diversity and caused clonal T-cell expansion. The monotherapy dose-escalation portion (N ≈ 56 patients) of the phase I ivuxolimab trial is reported in the paper. The paper's findings and limits, for the study overall: After ivuxolimab, more expanded clones were found on average in CD8+ T cells than in CD4+ T cells. The antigen specificity of the clonally expanded peripheral T cells was not determined. In the 0.1-3.0 mg/kg groups, partial responders were among the patients with the lowest normalized peripheral clonal expansion, particularly in CD8+ T cells. Low levels of normalized T-cell clonal expansion were also shown by some nonresponding patients. At doses from 0.1 to 3.0 mg/kg, clonal expansion was seen in both CD4+ and CD8+ blood T cells between baseline and week 6.

To sequence the TCRbeta CDR3 region, genomic DNA was isolated from the sorted cells. TCRbeta CDR3 regions were sequenced using the immunoSEQ Assay. The clones in this table, taken by TCRdb from immuneACCESS, are in-frame only. Not every clone is retained; where verified, under half of the shortfall comes from an unresolved V gene, and the cause of the rest is unknown. Within this sample are 65,000 to 85,000 clones, with 90% to 95% of them counted one time only. 14% of the sample belongs to the ten largest clones. The germline V gene supplies CDR1 LGHNA and CDR2 YSLEER. From cysteine to phenylalanine, the CDR3 is 19 amino acids long. Here the CDR3 DNA is all that survives: 57 bases in frame from base 1. The junction shows trimming of 1 base on V and 0 bases on J, and the gene matches do not reach 4 bases of it.

The material sequenced was CD4+ or CD8+ T cells sorted from blood, taken in a trial of the OX40 agonist ivuxolimab. The sequence is built from TRBV4-3 and TRBJ2-1, with 15 junctional bases fitting TRBD2. The clonotype was recovered from an adult with an advanced solid tumor such as melanoma, head and neck, liver or kidney cancer. The nucleotides read TGCGCCAGCAGCCAAGGGGGACTAGCGGGGGGACTCTCCTACAATGAGCAGTTCTTC. It encodes CASSQGGLAGGLSYNEQFF.